Sequencing of this TCR beta chain was carried out in a study of CD8 T cells in Susac syndrome. Random hexamers were used to reverse transcribe the RNA input (about 0.45 to 1 ug). TCRdb recomputed calls from the immunoSEQ multiplex PCR reads with MiXCR, one row per CDR3 protein. The data contain around 200,000 distinct CDR3 sequences, 90% to 95% of them seen just once; the ten biggest clones take up less than 0.11%. Sequencing was performed on CD4+ T cells from PBMCs. This receptor was taken from a human donor in good health.

DNA for the CDR3: TGCAGCGCCGGGGACAGGGGGAACGGTCAGCCCCAGCATTTT. This translates into CSAGDRGNGQPQHF. This chain uses TRBV29-1 with TRBJ1-5; 11 positions agree with TRBD1. This CDR3 is 14 amino acids long. CDR1 and CDR2 (germline): SQVTM, ANQGSEA. J lost 6 bases, V lost 7 bases, and 8 bases had no gene match.